This T cell receptor beta chain was observed in a study of vaccination effects on CD4 cells after COVID-19. Study-wide context: A few convalescent patients were sampled after vaccination (early and late).

The culture ran for approximately 10 days, and then CD4+ T cells were isolated. The person acquired a PCR-confirmed SARS-CoV-2 infection between March and December 2020. Subjects were given two BNT162b2 or mRNA-1273 vaccine doses. At days 3 and 7, half of the medium was exchanged for IL-2 medium. Produced via immunoSEQ multiplex PCR; TCRdb's table is partial and in-frame only. The table lists tens of thousands of clones, around 79% of them singletons. As to this clone: No antigen is known for it.

CDR1 and CDR2 from the germline V gene are SNHLY and FYNNEI. The CDR3 sequence is 15 residues long. Deletions cut 8 bases from V and 5 bases from J, with 22 bases between. Findings of the study overall: Vaccine- and infection-induced clones showed marked clonal contraction late following vaccination.

The sequence came from a human donor who had a prior SARS-CoV-2 infection. The chain couples TRBV2 to TRBJ2-7; possibly TRBD1 for D (5 bases). This specimen was CD4+ T cells from PBMCs cultured without peptide, taken after COVID-19 vaccination. This CDR3 is CASQLGAASRHEQYF. In DNA, the CDR3 is TGTGCCAGCCAATTAGGGGCGGCCAGTCGCCACGAGCAGTACTTC.